These T cell receptor beta chains were read from a single sample in a study of blood T cell repertoires in COVID-19. Libraries were prepared by immunoSEQ multiplex PCR; TCRdb keeps only in-frame clonotypes and omits some of them. The data contain around 230,000 clones, approximately 83% of them seen just once; the ten biggest clones take up about 3.3%. Sequenced: PBMCs or T cells enriched from blood (not recorded which). All receptors derive from a woman aged 35 to 49 with acute COVID-19. CDR3s include the opening cysteine and the closing phenylalanine or tryptophan. Each record gives: D gene, J gene, V gene, clone size, CDR3 DNA, CDR3 protein. D genes are given only for firm matches. Clone size is stated in some rows and not others, as once, few, many or a class when expanded.

d_call: -; j_call: TRBJ2-5; v_call: TRBV7-6; clone_size: -; cdr3_nt: TGTGCCAGCAGCTTACAACGGGGAGAGACCCAGTACTTC; cdr3_aa: CASSLQRGETQYF
d_call: TRBD2; j_call: TRBJ2-7; v_call: TRBV19; clone_size: -; cdr3_nt: TGTGCCAGTAGTCCTCAGACTAGCGGGGGATCCTACGAGCAGTACTTC; cdr3_aa: CASSPQTSGGSYEQYF
d_call: TRBD2; j_call: TRBJ2-7; v_call: TRBV19; clone_size: -; cdr3_nt: TGTGCCAGTAGTGGCGCGGGAGTCTCGTACGAGCAGTACTTC; cdr3_aa: CASSGAGVSYEQYF
d_call: TRBD1; j_call: TRBJ1-4; v_call: TRBV12-3/TRBV12-4; clone_size: few; cdr3_nt: TGTGCCAGCGCCCCCGGGACAGCCGAAAAACTGTTTTTT; cdr3_aa: CASAPGTAEKLFF
d_call: TRBD1; j_call: TRBJ1-2; v_call: TRBV5-1; clone_size: -; cdr3_nt: TGCGCCAGCAGCCTCGGACAGGGTGGGTACTATGGCTACACCTTC; cdr3_aa: CASSLGQGGYYGYTF
d_call: -; j_call: TRBJ2-7; v_call: TRBV4-2; clone_size: -; cdr3_nt: TGTGCCAGCAGCCAAGAAAAGGACTCTTCCTACGAGCAGTACTTC; cdr3_aa: CASSQEKDSSYEQYF
d_call: -; j_call: TRBJ1-1; v_call: TRBV20-1; clone_size: -; cdr3_nt: TGCAGTGCTAGTATGGCGGGTGAGAGGACTGAAGCTTTCTTT; cdr3_aa: CSASMAGERTEAFF
d_call: -; j_call: TRBJ1-5; v_call: TRBV18; clone_size: -; cdr3_nt: TGTGCCAGCTCACCAGGGGGCCGTCAGCCCCAGCATTTT; cdr3_aa: CASSPGGRQPQHF
d_call: -; j_call: TRBJ2-7; v_call: TRBV5-1; clone_size: -; cdr3_nt: TGCGCCAGCAGCGGCGCCCGGGTCCCCTACGAGCAGTACTTC; cdr3_aa: CASSGARVPYEQYF
d_call: -; j_call: TRBJ2-5; v_call: TRBV2; clone_size: -; cdr3_nt: TGTGCCAGCACCGTACAAGAGACCCAGTACTTC; cdr3_aa: CASTVQETQYF
d_call: -; j_call: TRBJ1-2; v_call: TRBV7-9; clone_size: -; cdr3_nt: TGTGCCAGCAGCTCCTCCGCCCGAGCAGGCTACACCTTC; cdr3_aa: CASSSSARAGYTF
d_call: TRBD2; j_call: TRBJ2-3; v_call: TRBV12-5; clone_size: -; cdr3_nt: TGTGCTAGTGGTCTAGCGGGAGTAACAGATACGCAGTATTTT; cdr3_aa: CASGLAGVTDTQYF
d_call: -; j_call: TRBJ2-1; v_call: TRBV5-1; clone_size: once; cdr3_nt: TGCGCCAGCCAACTAGCTAATGAGCAGTTCTTC; cdr3_aa: CASQLANEQFF
d_call: TRBD2; j_call: TRBJ2-1; v_call: TRBV30; clone_size: -; cdr3_nt: TGTGCCTGGAGGACTAGCGGGAGCTACAATGAGCAGTTCTTC; cdr3_aa: CAWRTSGSYNEQFF
d_call: -; j_call: TRBJ1-2; v_call: TRBV12-3/TRBV12-4; clone_size: -; cdr3_nt: TGTGCCAGCAGCACCAAGCCCTATGGCTACACCTTC; cdr3_aa: CASSTKPYGYTF
d_call: -; j_call: TRBJ2-7; v_call: TRBV13; clone_size: -; cdr3_nt: TGTGCCAGCAGCGACCAGACTATGATCGAGCAGTACTTC; cdr3_aa: CASSDQTMIEQYF
d_call: -; j_call: TRBJ2-3; v_call: TRBV27; clone_size: -; cdr3_nt: TGTGCCAGCAGTTTTAGCGTTACAGATACGCAGTATTTT; cdr3_aa: CASSFSVTDTQYF
d_call: TRBD2; j_call: TRBJ2-3; v_call: TRBV2; clone_size: -; cdr3_nt: TGTGCCAGCAGTGTTACTAGCGGCACAGATACGCAGTATTTT; cdr3_aa: CASSVTSGTDTQYF
d_call: -; j_call: TRBJ1-6; v_call: TRBV15; clone_size: -; cdr3_nt: TGTGCCACCAGCAGAGGTCAGGAACAGGACTCCTATAATTCACCCCTCCACTTT; cdr3_aa: CATSRGQEQDSYNSPLHF
d_call: -; j_call: TRBJ2-7; v_call: TRBV7-3; clone_size: -; cdr3_nt: TGTGCCAGCAGCCTCGACTCCTTCTACGAGCAGTACTTC; cdr3_aa: CASSLDSFYEQYF
d_call: -; j_call: TRBJ2-1; v_call: TRBV14; clone_size: -; cdr3_nt: TGTGCCAGCAGCCATAATACCGGGAAGCAGTTCTTC; cdr3_aa: CASSHNTGKQFF
d_call: -; j_call: TRBJ2-7; v_call: TRBV6-6; clone_size: -; cdr3_nt: TGTGCCAGCAGTCGTAACCAACCTAAGAGCAACGAGCAGTACTTC; cdr3_aa: CASSRNQPKSNEQYF
d_call: TRBD1; j_call: TRBJ1-2; v_call: TRBV19; clone_size: once; cdr3_nt: TGTGCCAGTAGTGCGGGACAGGGTTCTTATGGCTACACCTTC; cdr3_aa: CASSAGQGSYGYTF
d_call: TRBD1; j_call: TRBJ1-2; v_call: TRBV3-1/TRBV3-2; clone_size: -; cdr3_nt: TGTGCCAGCAGCCAAAAAGACAGGGAAGCTAACTATGGCTACACCTTC; cdr3_aa: CASSQKDREANYGYTF
d_call: -; j_call: TRBJ1-4; v_call: TRBV19; clone_size: -; cdr3_nt: TGTGCCAGTAGTATAGGTGGCTTACTGTTTTTT; cdr3_aa: CASSIGGLLFF
d_call: TRBD2; j_call: TRBJ2-3; v_call: TRBV11-3; clone_size: -; cdr3_nt: TGTGCCAGCAGCCCGGGGGGAGGAGATACGCAGTATTTT; cdr3_aa: CASSPGGGDTQYF